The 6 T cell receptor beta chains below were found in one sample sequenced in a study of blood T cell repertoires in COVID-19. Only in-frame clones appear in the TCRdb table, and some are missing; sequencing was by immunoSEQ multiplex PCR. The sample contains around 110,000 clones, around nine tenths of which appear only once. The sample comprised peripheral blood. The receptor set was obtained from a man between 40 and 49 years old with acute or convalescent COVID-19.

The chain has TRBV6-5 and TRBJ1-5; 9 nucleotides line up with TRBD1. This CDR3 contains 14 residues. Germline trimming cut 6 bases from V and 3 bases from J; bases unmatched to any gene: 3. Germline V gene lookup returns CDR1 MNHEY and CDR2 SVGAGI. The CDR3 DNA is TGTGCCAGCAGCCGGGACAGGGACAATCAGCCCCAGCATTTT. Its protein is CASSRDRDNQPQHF.

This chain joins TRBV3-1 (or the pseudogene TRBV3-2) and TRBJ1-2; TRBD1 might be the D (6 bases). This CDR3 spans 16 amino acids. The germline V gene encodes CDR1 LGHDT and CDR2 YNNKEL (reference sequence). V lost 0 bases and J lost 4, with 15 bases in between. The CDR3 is CASSQDGGASSYGYTF. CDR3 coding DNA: TGTGCCAGCAGCCAAGATGGGGGGGCGTCAAGCTATGGCTACACCTTC.

CDR3 loop: CASSQQETQYF. The CDR3 coding sequence is TGTGCCAGCAGTCAACAAGAGACCCAGTACTTC. The chain has TRBV5-4 and TRBJ2-5, with unresolved D. This CDR3 comprises 11 residues. Germline V gene data show CDR1 as SGHNT and CDR2 as YYREEE (reference sequence). V was cut by 5 bases and J by 2 bases, with 4 bases left in between.

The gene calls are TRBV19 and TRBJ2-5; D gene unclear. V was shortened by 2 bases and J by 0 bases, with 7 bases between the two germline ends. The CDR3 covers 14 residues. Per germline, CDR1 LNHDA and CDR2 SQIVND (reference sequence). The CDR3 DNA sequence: TGTGCCAGTAGTATACACATCAACCAAGAGACCCAGTACTTC. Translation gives CASSIHINQETQYF.

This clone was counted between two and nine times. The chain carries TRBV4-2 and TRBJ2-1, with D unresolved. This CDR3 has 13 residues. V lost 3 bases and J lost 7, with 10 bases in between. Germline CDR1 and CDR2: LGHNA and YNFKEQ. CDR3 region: CASSQEEANEQFF. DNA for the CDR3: TGTGCCAGCAGCCAGGAAGAAGCGAATGAGCAGTTCTTC.

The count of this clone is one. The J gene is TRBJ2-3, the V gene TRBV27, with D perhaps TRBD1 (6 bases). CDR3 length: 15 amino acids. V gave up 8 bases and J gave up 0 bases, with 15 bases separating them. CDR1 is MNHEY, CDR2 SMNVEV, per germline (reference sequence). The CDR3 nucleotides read TGTGCCAGCGCTCCGGGACAATCTAGCACAGATACGCAGTATTTT. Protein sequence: CASAPGQSSTDTQYF.